Detailed here is one T cell receptor (beta chain). These data come from a study of blood T cell repertoires in COVID-19. The method was immunoSEQ multiplex PCR; TCRdb's version includes in-frame clones alone and lacks a portion of them. The table lists about 220,000 clones, 70% to 85% of them singletons, with about 1.3% in the top ten. V lost 0 bases and J lost 4, with 21 bases in between. Looked up from germline, CDR1 is LGHNA and CDR2 is YNFKEQ. This CDR3 contains 18 residues. The origin of this receptor is a woman aged 35 to 49 with acute COVID-19. The sample was PBMCs or T cells enriched from blood (not recorded which). J is TRBJ1-1 and V is TRBV4-2, with D possibly TRBD1 on 5 matching bases. The CDR3 is CASSQDIVFGAGGTEAFF. Written as DNA, the CDR3 is TGTGCCAGCAGCCAAGATATAGTCTTTGGGGCTGGTGGCACTGAAGCTTTCTTT.